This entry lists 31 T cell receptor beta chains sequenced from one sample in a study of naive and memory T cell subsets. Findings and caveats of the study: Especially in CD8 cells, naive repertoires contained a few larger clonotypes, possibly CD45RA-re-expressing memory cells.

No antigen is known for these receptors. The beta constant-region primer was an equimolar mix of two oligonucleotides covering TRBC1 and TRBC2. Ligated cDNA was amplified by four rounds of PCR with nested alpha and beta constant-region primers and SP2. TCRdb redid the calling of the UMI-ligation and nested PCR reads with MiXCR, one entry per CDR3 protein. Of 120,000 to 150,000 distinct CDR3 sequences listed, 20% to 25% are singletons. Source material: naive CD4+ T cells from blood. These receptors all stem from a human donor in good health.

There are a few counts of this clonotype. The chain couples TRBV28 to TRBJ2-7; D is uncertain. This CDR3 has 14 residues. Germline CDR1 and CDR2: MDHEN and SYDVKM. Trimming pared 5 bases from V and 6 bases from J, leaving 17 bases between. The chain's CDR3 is CASSPYTDLGEQYF. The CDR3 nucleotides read TGTGCCAGCAGTCCCTACACCGATCTGGGCGAGCAGTACTTC.

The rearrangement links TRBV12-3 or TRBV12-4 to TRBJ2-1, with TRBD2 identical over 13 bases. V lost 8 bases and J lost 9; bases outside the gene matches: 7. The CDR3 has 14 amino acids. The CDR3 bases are TGTGCCAGCCGGACTAGCGGGAGTCTTGGTGAGCAGTTCTTC. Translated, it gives CASRTSGSLGEQFF.

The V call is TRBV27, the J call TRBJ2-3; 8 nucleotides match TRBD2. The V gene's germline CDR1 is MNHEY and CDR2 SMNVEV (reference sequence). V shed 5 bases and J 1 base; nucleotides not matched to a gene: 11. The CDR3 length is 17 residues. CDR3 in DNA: TGTGCCAGCAGTCCCTACCGGACTAGCTTGGGCACAGATACGCAGTATTTT. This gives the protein CASSPYRTSLGTDTQYF.

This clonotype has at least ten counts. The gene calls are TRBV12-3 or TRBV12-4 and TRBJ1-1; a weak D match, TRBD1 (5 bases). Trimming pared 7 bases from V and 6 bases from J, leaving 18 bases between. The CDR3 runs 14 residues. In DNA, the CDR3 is TGTGCCAGCACCACGAGACAGACTACATCTGAAGCTTTCTTT. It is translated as CASTTRQTTSEAFF.

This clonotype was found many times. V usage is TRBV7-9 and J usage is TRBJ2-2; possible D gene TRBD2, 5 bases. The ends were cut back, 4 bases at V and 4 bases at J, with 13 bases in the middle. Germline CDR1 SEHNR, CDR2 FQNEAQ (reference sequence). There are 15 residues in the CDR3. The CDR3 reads CASSSHSGVTGELFF. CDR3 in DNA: TGTGCCAGCAGCTCCCACAGCGGAGTCACCGGGGAGCTGTTTTTT.

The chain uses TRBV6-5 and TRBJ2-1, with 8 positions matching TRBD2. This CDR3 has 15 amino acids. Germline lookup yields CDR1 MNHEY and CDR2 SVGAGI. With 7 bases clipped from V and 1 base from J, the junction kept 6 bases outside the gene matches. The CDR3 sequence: CASTSAGESYNEQFF. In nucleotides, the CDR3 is TGTGCCAGCACATCAGCGGGAGAGTCCTACAATGAGCAGTTCTTC.

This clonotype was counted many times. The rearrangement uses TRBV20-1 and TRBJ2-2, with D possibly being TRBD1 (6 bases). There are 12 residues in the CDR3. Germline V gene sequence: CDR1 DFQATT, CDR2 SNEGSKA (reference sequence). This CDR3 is CSQQGDTGELFF. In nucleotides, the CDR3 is TGCAGCCAACAGGGAGACACCGGGGAGCTGTTTTTT.

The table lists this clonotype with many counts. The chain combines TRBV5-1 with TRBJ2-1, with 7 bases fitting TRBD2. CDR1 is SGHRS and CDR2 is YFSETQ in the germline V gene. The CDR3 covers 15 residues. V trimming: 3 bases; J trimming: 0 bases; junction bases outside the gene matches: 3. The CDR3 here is CASSSSGTSYNEQFF. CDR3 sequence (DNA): TGCGCCAGCAGCTCAAGCGGGACCTCCTACAATGAGCAGTTCTTC.

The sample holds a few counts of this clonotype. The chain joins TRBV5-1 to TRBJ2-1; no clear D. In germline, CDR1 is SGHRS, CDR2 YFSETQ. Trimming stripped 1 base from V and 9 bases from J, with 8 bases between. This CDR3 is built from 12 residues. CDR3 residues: CASSLKWGEQFF. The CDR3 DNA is TGCGCCAGCAGCTTGAAATGGGGTGAGCAGTTCTTC.

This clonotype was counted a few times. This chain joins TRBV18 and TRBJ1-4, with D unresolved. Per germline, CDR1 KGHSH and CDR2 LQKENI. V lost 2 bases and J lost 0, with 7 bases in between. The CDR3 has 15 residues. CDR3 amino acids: CASSPSAPTNEKLFF. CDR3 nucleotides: TGTGCCAGCTCACCATCGGCGCCAACTAATGAAAAACTGTTTTTT.

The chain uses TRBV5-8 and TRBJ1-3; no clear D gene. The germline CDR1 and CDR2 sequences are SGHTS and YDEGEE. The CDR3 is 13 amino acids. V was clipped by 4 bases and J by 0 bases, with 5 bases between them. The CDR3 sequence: CASSRLSGNTIYF. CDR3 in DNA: TGTGCCAGCAGCCGTCTCTCTGGAAACACCATATATTTT.

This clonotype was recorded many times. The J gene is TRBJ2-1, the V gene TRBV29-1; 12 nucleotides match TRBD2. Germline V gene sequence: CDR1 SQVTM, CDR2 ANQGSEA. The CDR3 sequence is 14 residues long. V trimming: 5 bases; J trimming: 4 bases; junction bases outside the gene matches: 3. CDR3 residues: CSVWTSGKYNEQFF. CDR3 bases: TGCAGCGTTTGGACTAGCGGGAAATACAATGAGCAGTTCTTC.

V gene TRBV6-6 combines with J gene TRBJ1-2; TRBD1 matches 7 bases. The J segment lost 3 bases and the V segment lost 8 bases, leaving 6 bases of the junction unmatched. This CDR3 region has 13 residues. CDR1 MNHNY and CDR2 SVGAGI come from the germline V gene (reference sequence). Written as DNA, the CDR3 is TGTGCCAGCGGTAGGGGGCAGGACTATGGCTACACCTTC. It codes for CASGRGQDYGYTF.

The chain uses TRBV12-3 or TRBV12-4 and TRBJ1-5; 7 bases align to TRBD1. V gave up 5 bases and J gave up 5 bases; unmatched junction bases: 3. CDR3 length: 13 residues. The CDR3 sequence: CASSRQGHQPQHF. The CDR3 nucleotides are TGTGCCAGCAGTCGACAGGGACATCAGCCCCAGCATTTT.

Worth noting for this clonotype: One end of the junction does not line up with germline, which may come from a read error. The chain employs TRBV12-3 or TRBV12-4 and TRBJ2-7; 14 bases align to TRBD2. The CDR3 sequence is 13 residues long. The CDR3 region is CASSGTSGGATHF. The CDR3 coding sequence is TGTGCCAGCAGCGGGACTAGCGGGGGAGCCACGCACTTC.

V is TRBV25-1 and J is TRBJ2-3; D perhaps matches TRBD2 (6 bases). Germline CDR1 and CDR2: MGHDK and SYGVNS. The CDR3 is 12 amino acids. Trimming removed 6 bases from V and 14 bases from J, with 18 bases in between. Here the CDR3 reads CASSQVGGVPYF. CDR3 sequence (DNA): TGTGCCAGCAGCCAGGTCGGCGGGGTTCCGTATTTT.

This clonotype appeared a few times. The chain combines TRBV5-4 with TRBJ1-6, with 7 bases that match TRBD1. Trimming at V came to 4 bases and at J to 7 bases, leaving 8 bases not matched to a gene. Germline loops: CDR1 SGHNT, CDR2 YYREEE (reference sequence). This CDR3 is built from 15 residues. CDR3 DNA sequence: TGTGCCAGCAGCGCCAGGGACAGACCAAATTCACCCCTCCACTTT. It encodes CASSARDRPNSPLHF.

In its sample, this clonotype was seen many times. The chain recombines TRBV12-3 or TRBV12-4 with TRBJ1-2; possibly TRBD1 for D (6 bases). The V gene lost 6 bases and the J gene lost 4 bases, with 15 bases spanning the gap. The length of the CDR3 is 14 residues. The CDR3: CASSLQGRSYGYTF. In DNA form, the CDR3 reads TGTGCCAGCAGCTTACAGGGCCGGAGCTATGGCTACACCTTC.

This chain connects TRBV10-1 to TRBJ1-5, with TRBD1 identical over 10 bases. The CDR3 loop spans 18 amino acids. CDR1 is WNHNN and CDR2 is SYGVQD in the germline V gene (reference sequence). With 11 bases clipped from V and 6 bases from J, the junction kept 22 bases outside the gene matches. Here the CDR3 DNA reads TGCGCCCGCCATCCCCCTCCGGCCGGGACAGGGGTTAGTCAGCCCCAGCATTTT. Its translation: CARHPPPAGTGVSQPQHF.

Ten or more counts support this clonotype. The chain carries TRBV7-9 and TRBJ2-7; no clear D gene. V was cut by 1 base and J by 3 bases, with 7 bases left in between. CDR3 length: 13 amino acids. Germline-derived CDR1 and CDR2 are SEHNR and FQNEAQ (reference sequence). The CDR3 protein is CASSLVEVYEQYF. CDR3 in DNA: TGTGCCAGCAGCTTAGTTGAGGTCTACGAGCAGTACTTC.

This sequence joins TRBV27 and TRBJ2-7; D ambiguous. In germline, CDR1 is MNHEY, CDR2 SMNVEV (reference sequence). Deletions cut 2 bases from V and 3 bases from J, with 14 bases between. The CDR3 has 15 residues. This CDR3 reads CASSLPSTPLYEQYF. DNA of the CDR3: TGTGCCAGCAGTTTACCCTCGACCCCCCTCTACGAGCAGTACTTC.

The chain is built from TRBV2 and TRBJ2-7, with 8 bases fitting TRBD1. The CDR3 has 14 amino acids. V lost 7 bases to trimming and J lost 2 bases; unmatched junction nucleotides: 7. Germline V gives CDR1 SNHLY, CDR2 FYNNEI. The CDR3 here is CASTLDRVAYEQYF. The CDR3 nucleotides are TGTGCCAGCACCTTGGACAGGGTCGCCTACGAGCAGTACTTC.

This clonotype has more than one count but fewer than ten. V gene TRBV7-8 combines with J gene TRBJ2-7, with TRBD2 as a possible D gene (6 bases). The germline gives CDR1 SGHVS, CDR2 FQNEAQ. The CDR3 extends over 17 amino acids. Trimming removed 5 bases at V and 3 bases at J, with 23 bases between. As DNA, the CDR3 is TGTGCCAGCAGCGGGAGACTTCCGGTTAGGAGGGTCTACGAGCAGTACTTC. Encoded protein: CASSGRLPVRRVYEQYF. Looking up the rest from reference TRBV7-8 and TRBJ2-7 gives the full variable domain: GAGVSQSPRYKVAKRGQDVALRCDPISGHVSLFWYQQALGQGPEFLTYFQNEAQLDKSGLPSDRFFAERPEGSVSTLKIQRTQQEDSAVYLCASSGRLPVRRVYEQYFGPGTRLTVT.

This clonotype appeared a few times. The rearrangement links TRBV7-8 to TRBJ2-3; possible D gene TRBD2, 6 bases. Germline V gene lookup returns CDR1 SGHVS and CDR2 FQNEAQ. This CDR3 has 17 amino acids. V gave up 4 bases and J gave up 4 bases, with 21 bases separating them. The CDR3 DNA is TGTGCCAGCAGCTCCTACCCTCCGGGACTGTGGGCAGATACGCAGTATTTT. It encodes CASSSYPPGLWADTQYF.

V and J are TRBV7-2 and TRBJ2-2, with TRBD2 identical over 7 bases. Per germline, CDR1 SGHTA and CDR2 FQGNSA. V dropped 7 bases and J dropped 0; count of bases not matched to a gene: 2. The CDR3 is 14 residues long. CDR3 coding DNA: TGTGCCAGCAAAAGCGGGACGAACACCGGGGAGCTGTTTTTT. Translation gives CASKSGTNTGELFF.

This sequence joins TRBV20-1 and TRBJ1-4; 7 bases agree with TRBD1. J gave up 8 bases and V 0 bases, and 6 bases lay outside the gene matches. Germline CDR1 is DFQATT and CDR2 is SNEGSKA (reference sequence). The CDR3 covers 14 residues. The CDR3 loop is CSAREIWTGEKLFF. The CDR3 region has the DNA TGCAGTGCTAGAGAGATTTGGACAGGAGAAAAACTGTTTTTT.

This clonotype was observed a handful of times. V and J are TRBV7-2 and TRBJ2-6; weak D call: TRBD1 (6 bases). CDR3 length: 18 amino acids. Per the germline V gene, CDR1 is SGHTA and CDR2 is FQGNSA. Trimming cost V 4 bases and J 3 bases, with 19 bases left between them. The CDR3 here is CASSSRTGLVGGANVLTF. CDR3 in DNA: TGTGCCAGCAGCTCGAGAACAGGGCTAGTTGGTGGGGCCAACGTCCTGACTTTC.

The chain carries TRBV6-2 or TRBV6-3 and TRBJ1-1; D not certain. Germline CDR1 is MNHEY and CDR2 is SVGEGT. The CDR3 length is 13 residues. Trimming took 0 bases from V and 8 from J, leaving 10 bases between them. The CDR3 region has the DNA TGTGCCAGCAGTTACTCAGGCCAGCTCGAAGCTTTCTTT. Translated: CASSYSGQLEAFF.

CDR3 coding DNA: TGCGCCAGCAGCAAGGGACTAGCGGACCCTTCCTACAATGAGCAGTTCTTC. Amino acid sequence: CASSKGLADPSYNEQFF. The rearrangement joins TRBV5-1 to TRBJ2-1, with 11 bases fitting TRBD2. Germline trimming cut 4 bases from V and 1 base from J; bases unmatched to any gene: 7. CDR1 is SGHRS and CDR2 is YFSETQ in the germline V gene. The CDR3 is 17 residues long.

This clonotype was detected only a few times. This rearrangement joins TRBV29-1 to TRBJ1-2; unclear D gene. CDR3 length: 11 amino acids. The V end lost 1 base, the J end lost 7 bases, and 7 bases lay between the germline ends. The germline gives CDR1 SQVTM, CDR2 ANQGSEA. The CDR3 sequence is CSVEGIGGYTF. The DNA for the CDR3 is TGCAGCGTTGAAGGAATAGGTGGCTACACCTTC.

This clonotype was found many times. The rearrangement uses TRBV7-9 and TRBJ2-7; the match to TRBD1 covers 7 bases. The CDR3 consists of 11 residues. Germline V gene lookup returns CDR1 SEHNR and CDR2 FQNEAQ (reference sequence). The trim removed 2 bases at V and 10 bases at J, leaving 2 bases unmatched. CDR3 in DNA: TGTGCCAGCAGCTTACAGGGGGAACAGTACTTC. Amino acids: CASSLQGEQYF.